The T cell receptor beta chain described here comes from a study of identical twins. As for this clonotype: Its antigen is currently unknown.

TCRdb independently ran MiXCR on the 5' RACE reads; one entry per CDR3 protein. The data show 1.5 million to 2 million distinct CDR3 sequences, with 32% seen just once and approximately 0.29% held by the top ten. The study, taken as a whole, reports: Whereas memory repertoires showed no such difference, abundant cord blood beta clonotypes carried fewer insertions. Twin pairs had excess sharing that was weaker in beta out-of-frame sequences.

The V gene lost 1 base and the J gene lost 5 bases, with 10 bases spanning the gap. In germline, CDR1 is SGHDT, CDR2 YYEEEE. The CDR3 is 14 residues long. J is TRBJ2-4 and V is TRBV5-6; D unclear. Sequencing was carried out using cord blood. This clonotype was sampled from a newborn girl in good health. DNA for the CDR3: TGTGCCAGCAGCTTGAGAATGGTGGAAAACATTCAGTACTTC. Translating it yields CASSLRMVENIQYF.